The 30 T cell receptor beta chains reported below all come from one sample, sequenced in a study of blood T cells in healthy people across ages. A second PCR, run for roughly 7 to 12 cycles, used a sample-barcoded 5' primer plus a J-beta primer mix. TCRdb reanalysed the 5' RACE reads using MiXCR and keeps one entry per CDR3 protein. The data hold over 1,500,000 distinct CDR3 sequences, with around 40% observed a single time. The sequenced sample was blood. The receptors were gathered from a human donor in good health.

This sequence joins TRBV12-3 or TRBV12-4 and TRBJ2-3; a possible D gene is TRBD1 (6 bases). V dropped 11 bases and J dropped 2 bases, with 20 bases sitting between them. The CDR3 length is 15 residues. The CDR3 region is CAGGPPGHPTDTQYF. In nucleotides, the CDR3 is TGTGCCGGCGGGCCTCCGGGACATCCCACAGATACGCAGTATTTT.

This clonotype was seen more than once but under ten times. This sequence joins TRBV29-1 and TRBJ2-7; D might be TRBD1 (6 bases). Trimming shortened V by 1 base and J by 3 bases, and 16 bases separated the two germline ends. Germline values: CDR1 SQVTM, CDR2 ANQGSEA. The CDR3 contains 15 residues. In DNA, the CDR3 is TGCAGCGTTGAAGGGCACACGGGACACATCTACGAGCAGTACTTC. Protein: CSVEGHTGHIYEQYF.

This clonotype was seen a handful of times. The V call is TRBV4-1, the J call TRBJ2-3; 8 bases match TRBD2. V lost 1 base, J lost 0 bases, and 9 bases stayed unmatched. The CDR3 extends over 18 amino acids. Germline V gives CDR1 MGHRA, CDR2 YSYEKL. The CDR3 protein is CASSQVGSGGTSTDTQYF. CDR3 DNA: TGCGCCAGCAGCCAAGTTGGAAGCGGGGGAACCAGCACAGATACGCAGTATTTT.

This clonotype was detected a few times. This chain connects TRBV20-1 to TRBJ2-1; 13 bases are a match to TRBD2. Trimming took 1 base from V and 5 from J; bases not matched to a gene: 17. CDR1 and CDR2 from the germline V gene are DFQATT and SNEGSKA (reference sequence). The CDR3 runs 20 residues. The CDR3 DNA reads as TGCAGTGCTAGAGGGGGGCCGGGACTAGCGGGGCGGCCTATTAACAATGAGCAGTTCTTC. It codes for CSARGGPGLAGRPINNEQFF.

This clonotype has only one observation. This rearrangement joins TRBV3-1 to TRBJ1-5; no clear D. CDR3 length: 12 residues. With 1 base removed from V and 10 bases from J, the gap between germline ends came to 8 bases. From germline, CDR1 is LGHDT and CDR2 YNNKEL (reference sequence). CDR3 amino acids: CASSQGYRPQHF. CDR3 bases: TGTGCCAGCAGCCAAGGTTACAGACCCCAGCATTTT. The full variable domain, rest sourced from reference TRBV3-1 and TRBJ1-5, is DTAVSQTPKYLVTQMGNDKSIKCEQNLGHDTMYWYKQDSKKFLKIMFSYNNKELIINETVPNRFSPKSPDKAHLNLHINSLELGDSAVYFCASSQGYRPQHFGDGTRLSIL.

This clonotype was counted a few times. The chain couples TRBV7-2 to TRBJ1-6, with D perhaps matching TRBD1 (6 bases). The CDR3 runs 16 residues. Per the germline V gene, CDR1 is SGHTA and CDR2 is FQGNSA. The V gene lost 5 bases and the J gene lost 0 bases, with 11 bases spanning the gap. CDR3 sequence (DNA): TGTGCCAGCAGCCCCAGACAGGACTCCTATAATTCACCCCTCCACTTT. Protein: CASSPRQDSYNSPLHF. Complete variable domain (other parts from reference TRBV7-2 and TRBJ1-6): GAGVSQSPSNKVTEKGKDVELRCDPISGHTALYWYRQSLGQGLEFLIYFQGNSAPDKSGLPSDRFSAERTGGSVSTLTIQRTQQEDSAVYLCASSPRQDSYNSPLHFGNGTRLTVT.

The chain links TRBV10-3 to TRBJ2-3; 9 nucleotides match TRBD1. Germline CDR1 ENHRY, CDR2 SYGVKD. V shed 11 bases and J 2 bases; nucleotides not matched to a gene: 11. There are 15 residues in the CDR3. The CDR3 nucleotides read TGTGCCGTTAATCCGGGACAGGGCATCACAGATACGCAGTATTTT. It encodes CAVNPGQGITDTQYF.

V usage is TRBV19 and J usage is TRBJ2-7, with D possibly TRBD2 on 6 matching bases. The V and J ends lost 6 bases and 1 base respectively, with 13 bases between them. The CDR3 is made up of 14 amino acids. Germline CDR1 is LNHDA and CDR2 is SQIVND (reference sequence). The CDR3 loop is CASSLGTLSYEQYF. The DNA for the CDR3 is TGTGCCAGTAGCCTAGGGACTTTATCCTACGAGCAGTACTTC.

In this sample, this clonotype turned up a few times. The V gene is TRBV30, the J gene TRBJ2-1; D call uncertain. Germline lookup yields CDR1 GTSNPN and CDR2 SVGIG (reference sequence). V was cut by 7 bases and J by 5 bases, with 9 bases left in between. CDR3 size: 11 residues. In DNA form, the CDR3 reads TGTGCCTACACACAACACAATGAGCAGTTCTTC. Its translation is CAYTQHNEQFF.

The CDR3 here is CASRGWVSLGHPTDTQYF. Here the CDR3 DNA reads TGTGCCAGCAGGGGCTGGGTGTCTCTGGGACACCCCACAGATACGCAGTATTTT. The rearrangement uses TRBV6-1 and TRBJ2-3; TRBD1 is a possible D gene (6 bases). V lost 6 bases and J lost 2, with 24 bases in between. Germline V lookup: CDR1 MNHNS, CDR2 SASEGT. This CDR3 contains 18 residues.

This clonotype turned up a few times. The V call is TRBV10-3, the J call TRBJ2-3; 9 bases match TRBD1. V dropped 9 bases and J dropped 6; count of bases not matched to a gene: 7. Germline V gives CDR1 ENHRY, CDR2 SYGVKD. This CDR3 has 13 residues. CDR3 sequence reads: CAIRTGDLDTQYF. CDR3 DNA: TGTGCCATTCGGACAGGGGATTTGGATACGCAGTATTTT.

The chain has TRBV7-6 and TRBJ2-5, with D possibly matching TRBD2 (6 bases). From germline, CDR1 is SGHVS and CDR2 FNYEAQ. This CDR3 contains 15 residues. V shed 3 bases and J shed 4 bases, with 15 bases lying between them. The CDR3 DNA reads as TGTGCCAGCAGCTTTGGCGGGGAGGTAGCAGAGACCCAGTACTTC. The encoded protein is CASSFGGEVAETQYF.

The CDR3 loop is CASSLPWAFKTEAFF. The CDR3, as DNA: TGTGCCAGCAGTCTACCTTGGGCTTTTAAGACTGAAGCTTTCTTT. The rearrangement links TRBV6-5 to TRBJ1-1; D call uncertain. The germline V gene has CDR1 MNHEY and CDR2 SVGAGI. The CDR3 consists of 15 residues. V was clipped by 5 bases and J by 5 bases, with 18 bases between them.

The chain is built from TRBV20-1 and TRBJ1-5; D gene uncertain. The CDR3 length is 13 residues. Germline assignment: CDR1 DFQATT and CDR2 SNEGSKA (reference sequence). Deletions cut 4 bases from V and 0 bases from J, with 7 bases between. The CDR3 sequence is CSATRDSNQPQHF. The CDR3 region has the DNA TGCAGTGCTACCCGTGATAGCAATCAGCCCCAGCATTTT.

This clonotype was detected ten times or more. The rearrangement uses TRBV29-1 and TRBJ2-1, with 8 bases fitting TRBD1. The germline V gene encodes CDR1 SQVTM and CDR2 ANQGSEA. The CDR3 is 14 residues long. The V and J ends lost 1 base and 7 bases, in that order; junction bases with no gene match: 6. CDR3 nucleotide sequence: TGCAGCGTTGAAGGGGACAGGATGGATAATGAGCAGTTCTTC. It translates to CSVEGDRMDNEQFF.

Details on this clonotype: Given a much more abundant clone one base away, this may be a read error. V and J are TRBV28 and TRBJ1-6; the match to TRBD1 covers 7 bases. The CDR3 covers 13 residues. Germline V gene sequence: CDR1 MDHEN, CDR2 SYDVKM. The V and J ends lost 6 bases and 6 bases, in that order; junction bases with no gene match: 2. CDR3: CASRDRSNSPLHF. CDR3 nucleotides: TGTGCCAGCAGGGACAGGAGTAATTCACCCCTCCACTTT.

This chain joins TRBV5-4 and TRBJ2-3, with D perhaps matching TRBD1 (5 bases). This CDR3 contains 13 residues. CDR1 and CDR2 from the germline V gene are SGHNT and YYREEE (reference sequence). Trimming cost V 1 base and J 10 bases, with 13 bases left between them. The CDR3 sequence: CASSLRGYWAQYF. CDR3 DNA sequence: TGTGCCAGCAGCTTGAGGGGCTATTGGGCGCAGTATTTT.

J is TRBJ2-1 and V is TRBV20-1; possibly TRBD2 for D (6 bases). CDR3 length: 15 amino acids. Germline CDR1 DFQATT, CDR2 SNEGSKA (reference sequence). V gave up 6 bases and J gave up 0 bases, with 15 bases separating them. In nucleotides, the CDR3 is TGCAGTGCCCTGGAGGGCGATAGCTCCTACAATGAGCAGTTCTTC. It yields the protein CSALEGDSSYNEQFF.

The V call is TRBV3-1, the J call TRBJ2-5; TRBD2 agrees at 7 bases. The J call may not be correct, given that the DNA end is closer to TRBJ2-1. The CDR3 runs to 13 residues. Germline loops: CDR1 LGHDT, CDR2 YNNKEL (reference sequence). CDR3 sequence: CASSLSGRETQFF. The CDR3 bases are TGTGCCAGCAGCCTATCGGGGAGGGAGACCCAGTTCTTC.

In regard to this clonotype: One end of the junction varies from germline; a read error may be responsible. The chain recombines TRBV9 with TRBJ1-2, with D unresolved. The CDR3 has 14 amino acids. Germline-derived CDR1 and CDR2 are SGDLS and YYNGEE. CDR3 nucleotide sequence: TGTACCAGCAGCGTAGGAAGCAGAAACTATGGCTACACCTTC. Translating gives CTSSVGSRNYGYTF.

This chain connects TRBV6-5 to TRBJ1-4; 10 nucleotides agree with TRBD1. The germline V gene encodes CDR1 MNHEY and CDR2 SVGAGI. V shed 4 bases and J 8 bases; nucleotides not matched to a gene: 10. CDR3 size: 16 residues. The CDR3 nucleotides read TGTGCCAGCAGTTTATCACCGGGACAGGGGAGGGAAAAACTGTTTTTT. This encodes CASSLSPGQGREKLFF.

The chain has TRBV4-2 and TRBJ2-5; D is perhaps TRBD1 or TRBD2 (6 bases each). The CDR3 sequence is 12 residues long. Between the trimmed V and J ends, which lost 3 bases and 9 bases, there was a span of 11 bases. Per the germline V gene, CDR1 is LGHNA and CDR2 is YNFKEQ. This CDR3 reads CASSQERGAQYF. CDR3 nucleotide sequence: TGTGCCAGCAGCCAGGAAAGGGGGGCCCAGTACTTC.

This clonotype was counted between two and nine times. This chain uses TRBV3-1 with TRBJ1-2; D might be TRBD1 (5 bases). Trimming removed 1 base from V and 4 bases from J, with 7 bases in between. This CDR3 is built from 13 residues. CDR1 is LGHDT, CDR2 YNNKEL, per germline (reference sequence). In nucleotides, the CDR3 is TGTGCCAGCAGCCAAGCCCAGGGCTATGGCTACACCTTC. Its translation: CASSQAQGYGYTF.

This clonotype was picked up a small number of times. This sequence joins TRBV5-1 and TRBJ1-2; 10 bases are shared with TRBD1. This CDR3 is built from 16 residues. In germline, CDR1 is SGHRS, CDR2 YFSETQ. V shed 2 bases, J shed 3 bases, and the junction held 7 bases outside the gene matches. The CDR3 region is CASSFEGDRGYYGYTF. Here the CDR3 DNA reads TGCGCCAGCAGCTTTGAAGGGGACAGGGGATACTATGGCTACACCTTC.

This clonotype was seen only a few times. J is TRBJ1-1 and V is TRBV5-1; D is ambiguous. The CDR3 covers 14 residues. The germline V and J ends were trimmed by 4 bases and 4 bases, with 14 bases remaining between them. In germline, CDR1 is SGHRS, CDR2 YFSETQ. The CDR3 sequence is CASSLNQLGTEAFF. CDR3 in DNA: TGCGCCAGCAGCCTTAATCAGTTGGGCACTGAAGCTTTCTTT.

Only a few counts were recorded for this clonotype. V is TRBV11-2 and J is TRBJ2-1, with 9 positions matching TRBD2. CDR1 and CDR2 (germline): SGHAT, FQNNGV. The CDR3 spans 19 residues. The ends lost 3 bases at V and 0 bases at J; junction bases unmatched: 12. DNA of the CDR3: TGTGCCAGCAGCTTCTCTCTACTAGCGGGCGATAGCTCCTACAATGAGCAGTTCTTC. Translating gives CASSFSLLAGDSSYNEQFF. The variable domain in full, with the rest retrieved from reference TRBV11-2 and TRBJ2-1, is EAGVAQSPRYKIIEKRQSVAFWCNPISGHATLYWYQQILGQGPKLLIQFQNNGVVDDSQLPKDRFSAERLKGVDSTLKIQPAKLEDSAVYLCASSFSLLAGDSSYNEQFFGPGTRLTVL.

This clonotype was seen once. The chain uses TRBV12-3 or TRBV12-4 and TRBJ2-1; D gene ambiguous. V was pared by 5 bases and J by 13 bases, with 15 bases between. CDR3 size: 12 residues. The CDR3 DNA reads as TGTGCCAGCAGTAATAACCAAGAGACCCAGTTCTTC. Translation gives CASSNNQETQFF.

Points on this clonotype: Mismatch with germline at one junction end may stem from a read error. The chain is built from TRBV20-1 and TRBJ1-5, with 10 bases matching TRBD1. The CDR3 runs to 14 residues. The germline V gene encodes CDR1 DFQATT and CDR2 SNEGSKA (reference sequence). The CDR3 region is CSAKTGGFNQPQHF. The DNA for the CDR3 is TGCAGTGCTAAGACAGGGGGCTTCAATCAACCCCAGCATTTT.

This chain connects TRBV4-2 to TRBJ2-1; D possibly corresponds to TRBD2 (5 bases). CDR1 and CDR2 from the germline V gene are LGHNA and YNFKEQ. The CDR3 extends over 16 amino acids. V dropped 0 bases and J dropped 8 bases, with 17 bases sitting between them. CDR3: CASSQEASPAVYEQFF. The CDR3 DNA sequence: TGTGCCAGCAGCCAAGAAGCTAGCCCGGCGGTCTATGAGCAGTTCTTC.

The rearrangement links TRBV3-1 to TRBJ1-2; TRBD1 is a possible D gene (5 bases). Trimming shortened V by 8 bases and J by 4 bases, and 14 bases separated the two germline ends. The germline V gene encodes CDR1 LGHDT and CDR2 YNNKEL (reference sequence). CDR3 length: 13 residues. The CDR3 reads CASGWGAGYGYTF. The CDR3 DNA sequence: TGTGCCAGCGGCTGGGGCGCGGGCTATGGCTACACCTTC.